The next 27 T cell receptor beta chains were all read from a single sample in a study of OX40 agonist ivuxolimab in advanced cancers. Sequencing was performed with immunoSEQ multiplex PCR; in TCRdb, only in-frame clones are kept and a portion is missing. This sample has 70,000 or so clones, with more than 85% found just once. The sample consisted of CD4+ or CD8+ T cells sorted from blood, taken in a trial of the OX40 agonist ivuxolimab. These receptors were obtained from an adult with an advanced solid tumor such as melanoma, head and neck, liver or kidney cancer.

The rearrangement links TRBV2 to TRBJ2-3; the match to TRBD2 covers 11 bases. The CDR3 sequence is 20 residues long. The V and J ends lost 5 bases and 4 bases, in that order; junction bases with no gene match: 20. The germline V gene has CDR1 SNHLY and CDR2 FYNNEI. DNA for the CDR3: TGTGCCAGCAGTCCTTCTTCTAGCGGGGGGCCCCCTCGAACTCCAGATACGCAGTATTTT. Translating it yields CASSPSSSGGPPRTPDTQYF.

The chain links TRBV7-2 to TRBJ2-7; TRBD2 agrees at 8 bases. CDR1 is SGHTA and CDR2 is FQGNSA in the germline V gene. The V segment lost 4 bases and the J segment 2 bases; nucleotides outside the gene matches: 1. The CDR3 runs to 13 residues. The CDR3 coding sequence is TGTGCCAGCAGCTGGACTAGCCCCTACGAGCAGTACTTC. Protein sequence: CASSWTSPYEQYF. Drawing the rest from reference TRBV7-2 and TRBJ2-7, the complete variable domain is GAGVSQSPSNKVTEKGKDVELRCDPISGHTALYWYRQSLGQGLEFLIYFQGNSAPDKSGLPSDRFSAERTGGSVSTLTIQRTQQEDSAVYLCASSWTSPYEQYFGPGTRLTVT.

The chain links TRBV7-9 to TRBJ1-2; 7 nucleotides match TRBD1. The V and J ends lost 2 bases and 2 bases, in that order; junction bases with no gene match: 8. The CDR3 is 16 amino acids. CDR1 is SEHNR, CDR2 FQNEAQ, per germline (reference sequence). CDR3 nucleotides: TGTGCCAGCAGCTTATCCCATACACAGGGGAACTATGGCTACACCTTC. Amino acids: CASSLSHTQGNYGYTF.

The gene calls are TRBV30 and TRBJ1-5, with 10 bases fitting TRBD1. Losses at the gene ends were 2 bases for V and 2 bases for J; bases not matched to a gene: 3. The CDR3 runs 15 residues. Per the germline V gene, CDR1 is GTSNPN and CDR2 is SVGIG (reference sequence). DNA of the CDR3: TGTGCCTGGAGTACCGGGACAGGGGGCAATCAGCCCCAGCATTTT. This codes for CAWSTGTGGNQPQHF. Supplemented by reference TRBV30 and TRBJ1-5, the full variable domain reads SQTIHQWPATLVQPVGSPLSLECTVEGTSNPNLYWYRQAAGRGLQLLFYSVGIGQISSEVPQNLSASRPQDRQFILSSKKLLLSDSGFYLCAWSTGTGGNQPQHFGDGTRLSIL.

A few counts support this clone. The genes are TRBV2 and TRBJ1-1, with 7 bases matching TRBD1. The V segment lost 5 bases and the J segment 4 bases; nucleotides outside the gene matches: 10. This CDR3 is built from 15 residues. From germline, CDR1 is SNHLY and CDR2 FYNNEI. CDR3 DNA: TGTGCCAGCAGTCGCTCGACAGGGTCATTCACTGAAGCTTTCTTT. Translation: CASSRSTGSFTEAFF.

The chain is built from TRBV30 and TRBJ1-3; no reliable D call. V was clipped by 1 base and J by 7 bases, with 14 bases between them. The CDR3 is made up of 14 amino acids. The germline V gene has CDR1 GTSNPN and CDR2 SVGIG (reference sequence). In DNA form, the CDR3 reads TGTGCCTGGAGTGGGGCGCAAAGTGGGAACACCATATATTTT. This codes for CAWSGAQSGNTIYF.

CDR3 protein: CAWRPVSGNTIYF. CDR3 coding DNA: TGTGCCTGGAGACCGGTCTCTGGAAACACCATATATTTT. This sequence joins TRBV30 and TRBJ1-3; D unclear. Germline CDR1 reads GTSNPN; CDR2 reads SVGIG (reference sequence). The CDR3 runs to 13 residues. V was cut by 3 bases and J by 0 bases, with 6 bases left in between.

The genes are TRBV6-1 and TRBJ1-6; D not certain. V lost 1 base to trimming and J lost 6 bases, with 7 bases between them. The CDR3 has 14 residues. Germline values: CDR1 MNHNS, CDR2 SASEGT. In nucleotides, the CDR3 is TGTGCCAGCAGTGAAGAACACTTTAATTCACCCCTCCACTTT. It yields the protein CASSEEHFNSPLHF.

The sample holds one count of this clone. The CDR3 region is CASGLGGSSYEQYF. DNA for the CDR3: TGTGCCAGCGGGCTGGGTGGGAGCTCCTACGAGCAGTACTTC. The chain carries TRBV28 and TRBJ2-7, with D perhaps matching TRBD2 (5 bases). Germline loops: CDR1 MDHEN, CDR2 SYDVKM. V lost 8 bases to trimming and J lost 0 bases, with 14 bases between them. The CDR3 consists of 14 residues.

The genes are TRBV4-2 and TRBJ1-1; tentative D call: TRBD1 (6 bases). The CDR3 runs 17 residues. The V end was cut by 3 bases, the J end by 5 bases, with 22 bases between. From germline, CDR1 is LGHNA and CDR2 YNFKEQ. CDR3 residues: CASSHPGGGQRGTEAFF. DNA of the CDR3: TGTGCCAGCAGCCACCCCGGGGGGGGGCAACGGGGAACTGAAGCTTTCTTT.

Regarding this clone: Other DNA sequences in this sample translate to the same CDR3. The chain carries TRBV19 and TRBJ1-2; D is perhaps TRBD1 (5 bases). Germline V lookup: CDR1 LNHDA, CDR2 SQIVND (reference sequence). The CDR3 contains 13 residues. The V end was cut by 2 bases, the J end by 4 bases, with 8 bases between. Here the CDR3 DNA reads TGTGCCAGTAGTATACAGGGAGGCTATGGCTACACCTTC. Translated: CASSIQGGYGYTF.

The CDR3 reads CASQGGALTKNIQYF. The CDR3 coding sequence is TGTGCCTCTCAAGGAGGGGCTTTGACCAAAAACATTCAGTACTTC. This rearrangement joins TRBV28 to TRBJ2-4, with D perhaps TRBD2 (6 bases). V lost 11 bases, J lost 2 bases, and 19 bases lay in between. Germline lookup yields CDR1 MDHEN and CDR2 SYDVKM. CDR3 length: 15 residues.

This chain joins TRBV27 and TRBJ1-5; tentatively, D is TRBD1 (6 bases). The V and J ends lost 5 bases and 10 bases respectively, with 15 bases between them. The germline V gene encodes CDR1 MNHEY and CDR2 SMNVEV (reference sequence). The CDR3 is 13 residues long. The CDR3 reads CASSLNRANPQHF. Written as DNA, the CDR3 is TGTGCCAGCAGTCTGAACAGGGCGAACCCCCAGCATTTT.

CDR3 sequence reads: CAIRPGQGPTGELFF. The CDR3 nucleotides read TGTGCCATCCGACCGGGACAGGGCCCCACCGGGGAGCTGTTTTTT. The chain recombines TRBV28 with TRBJ2-2; TRBD1 aligns across 9 bases. The CDR3 spans 15 residues. The germline V gene has CDR1 MDHEN and CDR2 SYDVKM. After removal of 10 bases from V and 4 bases from J, the junction contained 10 bases not matched to a gene.

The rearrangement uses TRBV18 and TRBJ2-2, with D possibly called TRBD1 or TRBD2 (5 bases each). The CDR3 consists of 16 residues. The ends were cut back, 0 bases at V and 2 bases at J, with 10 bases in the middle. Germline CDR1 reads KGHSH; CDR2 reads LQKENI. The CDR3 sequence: CASSPPRGTNTGELFF. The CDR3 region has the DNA TGTGCCAGCTCACCACCGAGGGGTACTAACACCGGGGAGCTGTTTTTT.

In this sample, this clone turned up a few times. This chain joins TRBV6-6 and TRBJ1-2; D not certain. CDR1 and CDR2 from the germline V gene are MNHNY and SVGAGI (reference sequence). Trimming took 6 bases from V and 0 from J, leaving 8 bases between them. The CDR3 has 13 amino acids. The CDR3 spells CASSITSNYGYTF. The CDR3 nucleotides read TGTGCCAGCAGCATCACGTCTAACTATGGCTACACCTTC.

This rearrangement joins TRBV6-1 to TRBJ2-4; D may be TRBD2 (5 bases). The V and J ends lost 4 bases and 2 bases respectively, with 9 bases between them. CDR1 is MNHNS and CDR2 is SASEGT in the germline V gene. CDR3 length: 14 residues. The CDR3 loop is CASSVRESKNIQYF. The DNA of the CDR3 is TGTGCCAGCAGTGTTCGGGAATCCAAAAACATTCAGTACTTC.

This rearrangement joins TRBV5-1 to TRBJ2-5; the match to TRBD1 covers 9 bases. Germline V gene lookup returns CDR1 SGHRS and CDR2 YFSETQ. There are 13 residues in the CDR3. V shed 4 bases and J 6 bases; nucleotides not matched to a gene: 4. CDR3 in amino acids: CASSLGQGKTQYF. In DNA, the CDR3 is TGCGCCAGCAGCCTGGGACAGGGAAAGACCCAGTACTTC.

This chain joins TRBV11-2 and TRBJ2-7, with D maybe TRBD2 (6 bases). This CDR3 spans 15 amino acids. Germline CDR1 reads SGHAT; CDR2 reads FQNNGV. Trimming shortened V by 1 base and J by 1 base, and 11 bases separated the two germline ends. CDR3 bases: TGTGCCAGCAGCTTAGTTTCAGGGACTTCCTACGAGCAGTACTTC. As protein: CASSLVSGTSYEQYF.

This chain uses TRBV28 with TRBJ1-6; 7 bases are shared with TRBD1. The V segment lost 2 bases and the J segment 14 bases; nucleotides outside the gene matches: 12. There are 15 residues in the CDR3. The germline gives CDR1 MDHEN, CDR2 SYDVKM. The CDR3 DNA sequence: TGTGCCAGCAGTTTAGACAGGGCATCAAGAGGGGCCCTCCACTTT. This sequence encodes CASSLDRASRGALHF. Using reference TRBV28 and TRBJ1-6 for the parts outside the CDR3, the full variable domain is DVKVTQSSRYLVKRTGEKVFLECVQDMDHENMFWYRQDPGLGLRLIYFSYDVKMKEKGDIPEGYSVSREKKERFSLILESASTNQTSMYLCASSLDRASRGALHFGNGTRLTVT.

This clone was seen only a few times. CDR3 residues: CASRVAGISYGYTF. The CDR3 region has the DNA TGTGCCAGCAGAGTGGCAGGGATCTCCTATGGCTACACCTTC. The V and J genes are TRBV27 and TRBJ1-2, with D tentatively TRBD1 (5 bases). V lost 6 bases and J 4 bases, leaving 15 bases between the germline ends. The length of the CDR3 is 14 residues. Germline V gives CDR1 MNHEY, CDR2 SMNVEV (reference sequence).

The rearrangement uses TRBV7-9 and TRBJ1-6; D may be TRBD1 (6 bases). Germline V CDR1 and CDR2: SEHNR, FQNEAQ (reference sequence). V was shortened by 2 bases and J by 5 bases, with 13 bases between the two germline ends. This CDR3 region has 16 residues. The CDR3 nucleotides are TGTGCCAGCAGCTTAATCCAGGGGTTGAATAATTCACCCCTCCACTTT. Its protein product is CASSLIQGLNNSPLHF.

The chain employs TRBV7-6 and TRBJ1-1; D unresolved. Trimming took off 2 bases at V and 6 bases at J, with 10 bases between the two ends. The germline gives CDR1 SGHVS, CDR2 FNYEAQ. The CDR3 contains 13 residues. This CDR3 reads CASSLNTRAEAFF. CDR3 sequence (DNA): TGTGCCAGCAGCTTAAATACGAGGGCTGAAGCTTTCTTT.

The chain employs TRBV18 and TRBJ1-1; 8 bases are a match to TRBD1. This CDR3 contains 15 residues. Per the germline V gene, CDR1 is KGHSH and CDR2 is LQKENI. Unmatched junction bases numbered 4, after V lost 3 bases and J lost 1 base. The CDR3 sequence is CASSPSGQANTEAFF. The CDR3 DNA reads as TGTGCCAGCTCACCGTCGGGACAGGCGAACACTGAAGCTTTCTTT.

The CDR3 protein is CASSLQGYGETQYF. CDR3 DNA sequence: TGCGCCAGCAGCCTACAGGGTTATGGAGAGACCCAGTACTTC. This chain joins TRBV10-2 and TRBJ2-5, with D perhaps TRBD1 (6 bases). Trimming stripped 6 bases from V and 4 bases from J, with 15 bases between. Germline lookup yields CDR1 WSHSY and CDR2 SAAADI. This CDR3 is built from 14 residues.

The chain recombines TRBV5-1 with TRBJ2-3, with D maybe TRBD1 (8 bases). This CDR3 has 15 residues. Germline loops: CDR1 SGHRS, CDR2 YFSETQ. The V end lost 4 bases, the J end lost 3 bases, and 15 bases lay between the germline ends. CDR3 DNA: TGCGCCAGCAGCACAGGACAGGGAGGGACAGATACGCAGTATTTT. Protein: CASSTGQGGTDTQYF.

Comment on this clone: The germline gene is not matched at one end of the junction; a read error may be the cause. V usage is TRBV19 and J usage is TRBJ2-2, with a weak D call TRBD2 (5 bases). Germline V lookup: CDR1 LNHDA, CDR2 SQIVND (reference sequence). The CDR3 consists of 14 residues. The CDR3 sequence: CASSTTTLTGELLF. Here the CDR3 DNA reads TGTGCCAGTAGTACCACAACACTCACCGGGGAGCTGCTTTTT.